Sequencing of this T cell receptor beta chain was carried out in a study of identical twins. This clonotype was counted a few times. TCRdb re-called the 5' RACE reads with MiXCR, one entry per CDR3 protein. Seen here are fewer than 500,000 distinct CDR3 sequences, more than 20% observed once, and the top ten hold about 3%. CDR3 size: 16 residues. Germline CDR1 reads SGHRS; CDR2 reads YFSETQ. Trimming took 0 bases from V and 0 from J, leaving 12 bases between them. In addition, the sample was reused for a study of T cells expressing NK-cell markers.

The chain couples TRBV5-1 to TRBJ1-1; TRBD1 might be the D (6 bases). The sequenced material came from CD4+ T cells sorted from blood. The TCR comes from a woman younger than 30 in good health. CDR3 sequence reads: CASSLGSGTLNTEAFF. The CDR3 DNA reads as TGCGCCAGCAGCTTGGGGTCAGGGACACTGAACACTGAAGCTTTCTTT.